This T cell receptor beta chain is drawn from a study of beta chain features in type 1 diabetes. The study, taken as a whole, reports: In all four CD4+ subsets, TCRB CDR3 length was significantly, moderately reduced in type 1 diabetes. VDJ junctions sequenced from type 1 diabetes patients showed fewer insertions and more deletions. Whatever favoring of shorter templates PCR might show would apply equally to patients and controls.

A remark on this clone: The antigen remains undetermined.

The investigators reverse transcribed all of the isolated RNA, so they sequenced expressed TCRB transcripts. The repertoire was sequenced with immunoSEQ multiplex PCR; TCRdb's copy has only in-frame clones and lacks some. There are about 280,000 clones in the sample; approximately 15% occur only once, and roughly 0.015% lies in the top ten. J was trimmed by 6 bases and V by 6 bases; bases with no gene match: 5. This CDR3 has 12 residues. Germline CDR1 reads SGHRS; CDR2 reads YFSETQ. Sequencing input: naive CD4+ T cells from blood. The TCR originated in a man between 18 and 29 years old with type 1 diabetes. The chain recombines TRBV5-1 with TRBJ2-7; TRBD1 aligns across 8 bases. The CDR3 is CASTTDRGEQYF. As DNA, the CDR3 is TGCGCCAGCACCACCGACAGGGGCGAGCAGTACTTC.